The rows below give T cell receptor beta chains drawn from one sample of a study of human T cells and chemical hapten exposure. TCRdb passed the RACE reads through MiXCR, listing each CDR3 protein once. The sample includes about 92,000 distinct CDR3 sequences, 9.6% of them seen just once. Material: whole blood, obtained in connection with sensitization to the hapten diphenylcyclopropenone (DPC). These receptors all come from a woman aged 35 to 49 with alopecia areata. Some clones in this sample may be carry-over from other donors' samples. Each CDR3 is given with its conserved first and last residue. D genes are given only for firm matches.

d_call v_call cdr3_aa
. TRBV18 CASSPPWQGGTGELFF
TRBD1 TRBV5-1 CASSFDRGYTEAFF
TRBD1 TRBV7-2 CASSWTPGQGGDTQYF
. TRBV5-1 CASSRNPGGGPSTDTQYF
. TRBV12-5 CASGQTTGVGELFF
. TRBV4-1 CASSQGLPAGELFF
. TRBV5-6 CASSPSRAGVIVGELFF
. TRBV6-6 CASSFQGELFF
. TRBV20-1 CSARVPSLVLSPLHF
. TRBV7-2 CASSKETGGKETQYF
. TRBV30 CAWSVGAVEYF
TRBD2 TRBV6-2/TRBV6-3 CASSTSGGGNEQFF
. TRBV7-2 CASSLAWGSEQFF
. TRBV6-1 CASRDYTQYF
TRBD1 TRBV4-3 CASRRDRNEKLFF
TRBD1 TRBV7-2 CASSYAPLQGGGNTIYF
TRBD1 TRBV4-2 CASSQSDREVTYTF
TRBD1 TRBV19 CASSPLGTGQRYGYGYTF
TRBD1 TRBV20-1 CSARIPTGMETQYF
TRBD2 TRBV18 CASSQLAGSWGSTDTQYF
. TRBV18 CASSPPRDRSAKNIQYF
TRBD2 TRBV3-1 CASSQLAGGPDTQYF
TRBD1 TRBV20-1 CSASTGGRYEQYF
. TRBV6-5 CASRPDGGNYGYTF
. TRBV12-3/TRBV12-4 CASSRRVDDNEQFF
TRBD1 TRBV6-2/TRBV6-3 CASSWTGMRTEAFF
. TRBV29-1 CSVHRDTYTDTQYF
. TRBV6-5 CASSSPGGPGANVLTF
. TRBV9 CASSGLGTLETQYF
. TRBV20-1 CSVSDVRNTIYF
TRBD1 TRBV29-1 CSVDRGGEAFF
TRBD2 TRBV7-3 CASSPVSTGTSGGEETQYF
. TRBV12-3/TRBV12-4 CASSLKGHLDRIGYTF
. TRBV5-1 CASSLVGDNTEAFF
. TRBV6-2/TRBV6-3 CASSYVLETYNEQFF
TRBD1 TRBV30 CALKRTGGYNEQFF
. TRBV29-1 CSVEDPGDYGYTF
. TRBV9 CASSVSYGEQYF
. TRBV27 CASSPGLTTGYGYTF
. TRBV29-1 CSVEDRRGTDTQYF
. TRBV12-3/TRBV12-4 CASSLWDRTDTQYF
. TRBV7-2 CASSLNPQGQAHTEAFF
. TRBV20-1 CSAIPQGSNQPQHF
. TRBV29-1 CSVEWTAGYNEQFF
TRBD2 TRBV6-2/TRBV6-3 CASDIGEGSGANVLTF
. TRBV7-2 CASSLAASGGIRDSNQPQHF
TRBD1 TRBV13 CASSTEQGAVFETQYF
. TRBV3-1 CASSRFGSGNTIYF
TRBD1 TRBV29-1 CSVELARGQFDEQFF
. TRBV18 CASSRGTSGDYGYTF
TRBD1 TRBV24-1 CATSDPTGDNTEAFF
. TRBV6-2/TRBV6-3 CASRPASTANQPQHF